The rows below give T cell receptor beta chains drawn from one sample of a study of CD8+CD57+ T cells in acquired aplastic anemia. TCRdb re-called the reads through MiXCR, storing one row per CDR3 protein. Of just over 400,000 distinct CDR3 sequences listed, approximately 70% were seen once; the top ten hold 3% to 5%. Sequenced material: sorted CD4+, CD8+, or CD8+CD57+ T cells (not recorded which) from PBMCs. Source of these receptors: a human donor in good health, serving as a control. Both conserved end residues are part of each CDR3. The order of the fields is CDR3 length, D gene, clone size, J gene, V gene, CDR3 protein, CDR3 DNA. A D gene is named only where the DNA matches it firmly. A row's size may be missing; if present it is once, few, many or a size class.

12	NA	NA	TRBJ2-3	TRBV7-2	CASSPQPDAKYF	TGTGCCAGCAGTCCCCAACCAGACGCGAAGTATTTT
13	NA	many	TRBJ2-7	TRBV20-1	CSARARRGGEQYF	TGCAGTGCCAGGGCGCGCCGAGGGGGCGAGCAGTACTTC
14	TRBD1	NA	TRBJ2-7	TRBV20-1	CSVLGQGSTGTQYF	TGCAGTGTACTAGGACAGGGAAGCACAGGTACGCAGTACTTC
13	TRBD1	many	TRBJ1-1	TRBV29-1	CSARTGGDTEAFF	TGCAGCGCACGGACAGGGGGAGACACTGAAGCTTTCTTT
13	NA	NA	TRBJ2-7	TRBV14	CASSSLATTYEQF	TGTGCCAGCAGCTCTCTAGCGACTACCTACGAGCAGTTC
13	NA	once	TRBJ1-5	TRBV7-2	CASSLSLRDPPHF	TGTGCCAGCAGCTTATCTCTCAGGGACCCCCCGCATTTT
13	NA	NA	TRBJ2-7	TRBV12-3/TRBV12-4	CASSFAPVDEQYF	TGTGCCAGCAGCTTCGCCCCCGTGGACGAGCAGTACTTC
13	NA	NA	TRBJ2-5	TRBV9	CASSSGGSETHQF	TGTGCCAGCAGCTCTGGGGGAAGCGAGACTCATCAGTTC
15	NA	NA	TRBJ1-4	TRBV14	CASSYDRQGYEKLFF	TGTGCCAGCAGCTATGATCGGCAGGGGTACGAAAAACTGTTTTTT
15	NA	NA	TRBJ1-6	TRBV9	CASSFPTRGYEQFHF	TGTGCCAGCAGTTTCCCAACGCGGGGCTACGAGCAGTTCCACTTT
13	NA	NA	TRBJ1-5	TRBV7-2	CASSSQHDQPQHF	TGTGCCAGCAGCTCGCAACATGATCAGCCCCAGCATTTT
15	TRBD1	NA	TRBJ2-1	TRBV19	CASSGTALPHNEQFF	TGTGCCAGTAGTGGGACAGCCCTTCCACACAATGAGCAGTTCTTC
15	NA	few	TRBJ1-2	TRBV7-9	CASTGRRPSTSGQTF	NA
16	NA	NA	TRBJ1-5	TRBV7-2	CASSYTPPSKGQPQHF	TGTGCCAGCAGCTACACCCCACCCTCCAAGGGACAGCCCCAGCATTTT
15	NA	NA	TRBJ2-5	TRBV9	CASSELTGSQETQYF	TGTGCCAGCAGCGAACTTACAGGGAGCCAAGAGACCCAGTACTTC
15	NA	NA	TRBJ2-7	TRBV7-6	CASSLNRDTLNYHYF	TGTGCCAGCAGCTTGAACCGGGACACACTTAACTATCACTACTTC